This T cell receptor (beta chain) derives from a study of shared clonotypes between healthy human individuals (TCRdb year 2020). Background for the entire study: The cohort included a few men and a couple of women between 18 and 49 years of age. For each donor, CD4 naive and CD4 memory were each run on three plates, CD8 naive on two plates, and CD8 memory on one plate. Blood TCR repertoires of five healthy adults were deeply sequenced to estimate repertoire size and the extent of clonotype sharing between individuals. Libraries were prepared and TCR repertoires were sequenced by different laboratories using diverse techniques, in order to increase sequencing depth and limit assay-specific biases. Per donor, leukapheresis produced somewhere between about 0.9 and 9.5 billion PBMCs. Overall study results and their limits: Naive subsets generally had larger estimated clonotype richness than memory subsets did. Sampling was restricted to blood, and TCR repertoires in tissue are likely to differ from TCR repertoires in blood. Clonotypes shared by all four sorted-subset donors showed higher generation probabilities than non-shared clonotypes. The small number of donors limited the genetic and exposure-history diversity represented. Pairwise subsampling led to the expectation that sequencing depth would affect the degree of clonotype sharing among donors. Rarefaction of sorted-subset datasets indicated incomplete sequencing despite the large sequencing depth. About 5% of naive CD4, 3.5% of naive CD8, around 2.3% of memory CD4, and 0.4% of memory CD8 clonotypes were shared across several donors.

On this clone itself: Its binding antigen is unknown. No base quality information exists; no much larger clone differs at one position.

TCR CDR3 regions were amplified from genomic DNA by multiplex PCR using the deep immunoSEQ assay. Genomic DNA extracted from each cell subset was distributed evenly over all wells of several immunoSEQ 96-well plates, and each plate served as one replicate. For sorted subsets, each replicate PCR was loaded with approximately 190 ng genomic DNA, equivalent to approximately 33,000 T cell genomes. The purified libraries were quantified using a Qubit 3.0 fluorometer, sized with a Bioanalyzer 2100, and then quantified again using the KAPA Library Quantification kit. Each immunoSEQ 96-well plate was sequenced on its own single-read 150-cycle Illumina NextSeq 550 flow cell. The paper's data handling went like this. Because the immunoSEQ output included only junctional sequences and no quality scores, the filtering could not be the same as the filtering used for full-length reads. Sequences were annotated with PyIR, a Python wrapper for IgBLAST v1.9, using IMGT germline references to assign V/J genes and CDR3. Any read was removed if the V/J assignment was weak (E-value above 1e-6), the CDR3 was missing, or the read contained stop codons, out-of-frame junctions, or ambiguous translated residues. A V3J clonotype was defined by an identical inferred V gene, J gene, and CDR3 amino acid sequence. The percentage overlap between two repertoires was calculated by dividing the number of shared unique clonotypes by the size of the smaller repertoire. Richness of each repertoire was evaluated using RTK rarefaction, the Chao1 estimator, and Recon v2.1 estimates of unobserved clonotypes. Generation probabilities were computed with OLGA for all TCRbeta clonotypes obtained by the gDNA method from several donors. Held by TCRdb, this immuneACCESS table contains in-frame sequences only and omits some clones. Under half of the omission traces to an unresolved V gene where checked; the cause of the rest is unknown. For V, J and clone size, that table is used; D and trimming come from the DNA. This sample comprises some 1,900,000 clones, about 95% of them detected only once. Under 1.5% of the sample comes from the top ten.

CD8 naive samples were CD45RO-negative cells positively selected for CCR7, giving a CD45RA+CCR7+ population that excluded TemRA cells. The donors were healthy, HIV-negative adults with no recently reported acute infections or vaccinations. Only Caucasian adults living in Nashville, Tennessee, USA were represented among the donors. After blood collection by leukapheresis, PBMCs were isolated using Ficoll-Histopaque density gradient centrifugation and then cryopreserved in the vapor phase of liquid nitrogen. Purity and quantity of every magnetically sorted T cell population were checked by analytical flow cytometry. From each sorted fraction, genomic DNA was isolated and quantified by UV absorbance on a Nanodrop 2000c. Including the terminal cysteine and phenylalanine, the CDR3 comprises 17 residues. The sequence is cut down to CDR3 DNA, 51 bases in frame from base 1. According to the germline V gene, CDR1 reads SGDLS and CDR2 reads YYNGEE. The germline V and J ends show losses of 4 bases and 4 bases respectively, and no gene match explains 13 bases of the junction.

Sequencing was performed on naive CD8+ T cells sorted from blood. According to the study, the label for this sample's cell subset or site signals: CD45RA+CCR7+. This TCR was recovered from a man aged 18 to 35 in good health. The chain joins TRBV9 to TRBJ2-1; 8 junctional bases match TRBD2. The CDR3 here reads CASSLGQGGGFYNEQFF. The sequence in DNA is TGTGCCAGCAGCCTAGGTCAGGGCGGGGGGTTTTACAATGAGCAGTTCTTC.